These 27 T cell receptor beta chains share one sample of origin, sequenced in a study of a mutant IDH1 vaccine in newly diagnosed glioma. Time point noted: week 11, during vaccination. Every single dose of the vaccine, 300 ug of mutant IDH1 20-mer peptide, came with topical imiquimod. This table comes from immunoSEQ multiplex PCR, and its TCRdb copy is limited to in-frame clones, with some not included. The table lists under 35,000 clones, nearly 90% of them singletons. No antigen is known for these receptors. The sequencing here drew on PBMCs, taken from a glioma patient whose treatment included an IDH1 peptide vaccine. The receptors stem from a man aged 18-30 years with glioma.

The V call is TRBV10-2, the J call TRBJ2-5; D gene uncertain. The CDR3 runs to 14 residues. The V and J ends lost 0 bases and 3 bases respectively, with 8 bases between them. Germline lookup yields CDR1 WSHSY and CDR2 SAAADI. The CDR3 protein is CASSESNREETQYF. DNA of the CDR3: TGCGCCAGCAGTGAGTCGAATAGAGAAGAGACCCAGTACTTC.

By share of the sample, this clone is medium-sized. The CDR3 nucleotides read TGCAGCGTTATCATTTCGGGATCCGACGTCGGGGAGCAGTACTTC. It is translated as CSVIISGSDVGEQYF. V and J are TRBV29-1 and TRBJ2-7, with a weak D call TRBD2 (5 bases). Germline V CDR1 and CDR2: SQVTM, ANQGSEA. This CDR3 is 15 amino acids long. The ends were cut back, 5 bases at V and 7 bases at J, with 24 bases in the middle.

This clone was picked up one time. The chain uses TRBV2 and TRBJ2-2; possibly TRBD2 for D (6 bases). Trimming cost V 4 bases and J 5 bases, with 14 bases left between them. Germline loops: CDR1 SNHLY, CDR2 FYNNEI. The CDR3 extends over 15 amino acids. DNA of the CDR3: TGTGCCAGCAGTGGCGCGGGGCGCAGAACCGGGGAGCTGTTTTTT. Protein: CASSGAGRRTGELFF.

The chain links TRBV28 to TRBJ1-2; D might be TRBD1 (6 bases). Per germline, CDR1 MDHEN and CDR2 SYDVKM. Deletions cut 6 bases from V and 5 bases from J, with 19 bases between. The CDR3 loop spans 15 amino acids. The CDR3: CASSLRDTFFYGYTF. The CDR3 nucleotides are TGTGCCAGCAGCCTCAGGGACACTTTCTTTTATGGCTACACCTTC.

The CDR3 sequence: CASSQDPYGSYEQYF. As DNA, the CDR3 is TGCGCCAGCAGCCAAGATCCCTACGGGAGCTACGAGCAGTACTTC. The chain links TRBV4-1 to TRBJ2-7; D possibly corresponds to TRBD2 (6 bases). Trimming cost V 0 bases and J 3 bases, with 12 bases left between them. Per the germline V gene, CDR1 is MGHRA and CDR2 is YSYEKL. The CDR3 is made up of 15 amino acids.

The chain has TRBV7-2 and TRBJ2-5; 10 bases match TRBD1. The CDR3 runs to 15 residues. Trimming cost V 5 bases and J 5 bases; bases outside gene matches: 8. Per the germline V gene, CDR1 is SGHTA and CDR2 is FQGNSA. CDR3 nucleotides: TGTGCCAGCAGCCGGACAGGGGGGATAGGGGAGACCCAGTACTTC. This codes for CASSRTGGIGETQYF.

This rearrangement joins TRBV28 to TRBJ1-2; D ambiguous. CDR1 and CDR2 (germline): MDHEN, SYDVKM. This CDR3 has 12 amino acids. V was shortened by 2 bases and J by 5 bases, with 6 bases between the two germline ends. This CDR3 reads CASSLRLYGYTF. Here the CDR3 DNA reads TGTGCCAGCAGTTTAAGGCTATATGGCTACACCTTC.

V and J are TRBV30 and TRBJ2-7; tentatively, D is TRBD1 (5 bases). The germline V and J ends were trimmed by 3 bases and 4 bases, with 10 bases remaining between them. The CDR3 covers 12 residues. Germline V gene data show CDR1 as GTSNPN and CDR2 as SVGIG (reference sequence). The CDR3 DNA reads as TGTGCCTGGAGCCGGACACCTTACGAGCAGTACTTC. Translating it yields CAWSRTPYEQYF.

This sequence joins TRBV5-6 and TRBJ2-1; D gene unclear. With 0 bases removed from V and 2 bases from J, the gap between germline ends came to 6 bases. CDR3 length equals 14 residues. Germline V gene lookup returns CDR1 SGHDT and CDR2 YYEEEE. CDR3 residues: CASSLDPAYNEQFF. The CDR3, as DNA: TGTGCCAGCAGCTTGGACCCAGCCTACAATGAGCAGTTCTTC.

This clone was seen a few times. The rearrangement links TRBV4-1 to TRBJ2-1; D is undetermined. Trimming stripped 1 base from V and 8 bases from J, with 12 bases between. The CDR3 has 14 amino acids. Germline CDR1 reads MGHRA; CDR2 reads YSYEKL. The CDR3 DNA follows: TGCGCCAGCAGCCAAGCGAGACCTATCGATGAGCAGTTCTTC. As protein: CASSQARPIDEQFF.

The chain combines TRBV6-1 with TRBJ2-1; TRBD2 aligns across 12 bases. The length of the CDR3 is 14 residues. Losses at the gene ends were 4 bases for V and 8 bases for J; bases not matched to a gene: 3. Germline assignment: CDR1 MNHNS and CDR2 SASEGT. CDR3 nucleotide sequence: TGTGCCAGCAGTGCAGGACTAGCGGGACATGAGCAGTTCTTC. It specifies CASSAGLAGHEQFF.

V usage is TRBV2 and J usage is TRBJ2-5; D possibly uses TRBD1 or TRBD2 (6 bases each). Germline V gene sequence: CDR1 SNHLY, CDR2 FYNNEI. Trimming took off 6 bases at V and 0 bases at J, with 14 bases between the two ends. This CDR3 contains 15 residues. For the CDR3, the DNA is TGTGCCAGCAGAGGGGGGTGGACTTACCAAGAGACCCAGTACTTC. Its protein product is CASRGGWTYQETQYF.

This rearrangement joins TRBV25-1 to TRBJ2-1; D not resolved. The germline gives CDR1 MGHDK, CDR2 SYGVNS. Trimming took 8 bases from V and 2 from J, leaving 1 base between them. The length of the CDR3 is 10 residues. In nucleotides, the CDR3 is TGTGCCAGCGCCTACAATGAGCAGTTCTTC. This gives the protein CASAYNEQFF.

This clone has only one observation. This chain links TRBV20-1 with TRBJ1-3; D may be TRBD1 (5 bases). The CDR3 has 11 amino acids. The V gene lost 1 base and the J gene lost 9 bases, with 7 bases spanning the gap. Germline CDR1 reads DFQATT; CDR2 reads SNEGSKA (reference sequence). The CDR3 bases are TGCAGTGCTAGAGTGGGGCCCACCATATATTTT. Its protein product is CSARVGPTIYF.

The V call is TRBV14, the J call TRBJ2-7, with D perhaps TRBD2 (6 bases). Trimming removed 1 base from V and 0 bases from J, with 10 bases in between. The CDR3 sequence is 15 residues long. Germline CDR1 is SGHDN and CDR2 is FVKESK. CDR3 loop: CASSQGLASSYEQYF. CDR3 coding DNA: TGTGCCAGCAGCCAAGGTCTAGCGTCCTCCTACGAGCAGTACTTC. Full variable domain (rest looked up from reference TRBV14 and TRBJ2-7): EAGVTQFPSHSVIEKGQTVTLRCDPISGHDNLYWYRRVMGKEIKFLLHFVKESKQDESGMPNNRFLAERTGGTYSTLKVQPAELEDSGVYFCASSQGLASSYEQYFGPGTRLTVT.

The chain joins TRBV29-1 to TRBJ2-1; the match to TRBD2 covers 7 bases. V shed 3 bases, J shed 8 bases, and the junction held 10 bases outside the gene matches. Germline assignment: CDR1 SQVTM and CDR2 ANQGSEA. This CDR3 has 14 amino acids. CDR3: CSVEVREVGDEQFF. The CDR3 DNA reads as TGCAGCGTTGAGGTTCGGGAGGTAGGGGATGAGCAGTTCTTC.

This chain links TRBV19 with TRBJ2-1, with 9 bases aligning to TRBD2. Germline V gives CDR1 LNHDA, CDR2 SQIVND (reference sequence). This CDR3 contains 14 residues. V shed 7 bases, J shed 4 bases, and the junction held 5 bases outside the gene matches. The CDR3 region is CASNAGGSYNEQFF. As DNA, the CDR3 is TGTGCCAGTAACGCGGGAGGGAGTTACAATGAGCAGTTCTTC.

The genes are TRBV4-1 and TRBJ1-1, with 7 nucleotides matching TRBD1. This CDR3 has 14 amino acids. J was trimmed by 5 bases and V by 3 bases; bases with no gene match: 6. Germline V lookup: CDR1 MGHRA, CDR2 YSYEKL. The CDR3 region has the DNA TGCGCCAGCAGCCAGGGGGACAGACGAACTGAAGCTTTCTTT. Amino acid sequence: CASSQGDRRTEAFF.

The V call is TRBV28, the J call TRBJ1-5; D gene unclear. V was trimmed by 6 bases and J by 5 bases, leaving 11 bases between them. Per germline, CDR1 MDHEN and CDR2 SYDVKM. This CDR3 region has 13 residues. CDR3: CASRVEVHQPQHF. The CDR3 region has the DNA TGTGCCAGCAGGGTTGAGGTTCATCAGCCCCAGCATTTT.

Only a few counts were recorded for this clone. The chain employs TRBV6-5 and TRBJ2-7, with 10 bases lining up with TRBD1. V was pared by 4 bases and J by 2 bases, with 5 bases of the junction left unmatched. Germline CDR1 and CDR2: MNHEY and SVGAGI. This CDR3 has 15 amino acids. The CDR3 sequence is CASSSRGQGTYEQYF. CDR3 sequence (DNA): TGTGCCAGCAGTTCTAGGGGACAGGGGACCTACGAGCAGTACTTC.

Only one count was recorded for this clone. The chain couples TRBV4-3 to TRBJ1-1; D is unclear. The germline CDR1 and CDR2 sequences are LGHNA and YSLEER. CDR3 length: 14 residues. Trimming removed 0 bases at V and 1 base at J, with 6 bases between. The CDR3 DNA follows: TGCGCCAGCAGCCAAGATTCCGGGAACACTGAAGCTTTCTTT. Protein product: CASSQDSGNTEAFF.

This chain joins TRBV6-6 and TRBJ2-3, with TRBD2 identical over 7 bases. Per germline, CDR1 MNHNY and CDR2 SVGAGI (reference sequence). V dropped 2 bases and J dropped 1; count of bases not matched to a gene: 6. The CDR3 extends over 16 amino acids. CDR3 amino acids: CASSYPLGGGTDTQYF. CDR3 nucleotide sequence: TGTGCCAGCAGTTACCCCCTGGGAGGGGGCACAGATACGCAGTATTTT.

The chain is built from TRBV27 and TRBJ1-1, with D perhaps matching TRBD1 (5 bases). The CDR3 covers 15 residues. Germline V gene lookup returns CDR1 MNHEY and CDR2 SMNVEV (reference sequence). The germline V and J ends were trimmed by 3 bases and 5 bases, with 16 bases remaining between them. CDR3 DNA: TGTGCCAGCAGTTTTCACCGGGGGTCAGGAACTGAAGCTTTCTTT. Its translation: CASSFHRGSGTEAFF.

A single count supports this clone. The V and J genes are TRBV7-2 and TRBJ1-4, with D uncertain. The CDR3 contains 13 residues. V lost 0 bases and J 8 bases, leaving 7 bases between the germline ends. The germline V gene has CDR1 SGHTA and CDR2 FQGNSA. The DNA of the CDR3 is TGTGCCAGCAGCTTAGCGCGGGAGGAAAAACTGTTTTTT. Its protein product is CASSLAREEKLFF.

The chain couples TRBV10-3 to TRBJ2-3; 9 nucleotides match TRBD2. Germline CDR1 ENHRY, CDR2 SYGVKD. This CDR3 is built from 14 residues. With 7 bases clipped from V and 2 bases from J, the junction kept 4 bases outside the gene matches. CDR3 nucleotides: TGTGCCATCAAGGCGGGAGGGTCCACAGATACGCAGTATTTT. Residues: CAIKAGGSTDTQYF.

This clone is a singleton in its sample. This rearrangement joins TRBV14 to TRBJ1-1, with D unresolved. V shed 2 bases and J shed 4 bases, with 11 bases lying between them. This CDR3 has 14 amino acids. Germline V gene lookup returns CDR1 SGHDN and CDR2 FVKESK. The CDR3 region has the DNA TGTGCCAGCAGCCAAAGACTCATGGGCACTGAAGCTTTCTTT. This gives the protein CASSQRLMGTEAFF.

This sequence joins TRBV6-5 and TRBJ1-1; D is undetermined. CDR3 length: 13 residues. CDR1 and CDR2 from the germline V gene are MNHEY and SVGAGI. The V end lost 5 bases, the J end lost 3 bases, and 10 bases lay between the germline ends. The CDR3 DNA follows: TGTGCCAGCAGTCTACTGAGCGACACTGAAGCTTTCTTT. Residues: CASSLLSDTEAFF.